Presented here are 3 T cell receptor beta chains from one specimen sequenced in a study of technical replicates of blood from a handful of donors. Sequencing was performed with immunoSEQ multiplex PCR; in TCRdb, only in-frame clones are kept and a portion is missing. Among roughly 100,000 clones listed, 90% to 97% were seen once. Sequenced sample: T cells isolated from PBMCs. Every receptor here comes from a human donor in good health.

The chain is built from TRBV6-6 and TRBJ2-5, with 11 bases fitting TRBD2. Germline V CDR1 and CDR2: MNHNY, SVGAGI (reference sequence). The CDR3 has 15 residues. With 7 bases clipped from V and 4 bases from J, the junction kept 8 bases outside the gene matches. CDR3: CASTELAGVGETQYF. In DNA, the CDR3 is TGTGCCAGCACTGAACTAGCGGGAGTCGGAGAGACCCAGTACTTC.

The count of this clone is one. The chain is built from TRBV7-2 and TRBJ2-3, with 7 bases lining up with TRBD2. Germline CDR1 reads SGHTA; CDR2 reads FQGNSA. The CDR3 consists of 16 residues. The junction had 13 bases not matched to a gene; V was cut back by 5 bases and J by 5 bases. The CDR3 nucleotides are TGTGCCAGCAGCCCCGTGGGGAGGGCCGGGGTAGATACGCAGTATTTT. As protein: CASSPVGRAGVDTQYF.

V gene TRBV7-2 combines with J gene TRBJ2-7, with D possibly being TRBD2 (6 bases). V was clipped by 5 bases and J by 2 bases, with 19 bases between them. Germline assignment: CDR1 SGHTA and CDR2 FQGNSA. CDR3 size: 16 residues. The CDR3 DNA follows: TGTGCCAGCAGCCCGCGGCACAAGGGACTTGCCTACGAGCAGTACTTC. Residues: CASSPRHKGLAYEQYF.